Shown below are 24 T cell receptor beta chains from a single sample sequenced in a study of T cell changes during pregnancy in multiple sclerosis. The method was immunoSEQ multiplex PCR; TCRdb's version includes in-frame clones alone and lacks a portion of them. The sample consists of some 74,000 clones, just under 95% of them appearing once. Sequencing used peripheral blood, obtained after pregnancy. The receptors stem from a female donor in good health, enrolled as a control in a pregnancy study.

The chain uses TRBV25-1 and TRBJ1-6; TRBD1 matches at 8 bases. This CDR3 has 16 amino acids. Germline CDR1 and CDR2: MGHDK and SYGVNS. Germline trimming cut 5 bases from V and 4 bases from J; bases unmatched to any gene: 7. The CDR3 region is CASSNTGTGYNSPLHF. CDR3 in DNA: TGTGCCAGCAGTAATACCGGGACAGGTTATAATTCACCCCTCCACTTT.

The J gene is TRBJ2-3, the V gene TRBV15; 9 bases fit TRBD2. CDR1 and CDR2 (germline): LNHNV, YYDKDF (reference sequence). The CDR3 loop spans 16 amino acids. Germline trimming cut 4 bases from V and 1 base from J; bases unmatched to any gene: 6. CDR3 nucleotides: TGTGCCACCAGCACCGGGCGGGGGGGCGGCACAGATACGCAGTATTTT. Translating it yields CATSTGRGGGTDTQYF.

V usage is TRBV28 and J usage is TRBJ2-7, with 13 bases identical to TRBD2. CDR3 length equals 15 residues. V was pared by 5 bases and J by 3 bases, with 4 bases of the junction left unmatched. Germline V lookup: CDR1 MDHEN, CDR2 SYDVKM. The chain's CDR3 is CASSLGLAGNYEQYF. The CDR3 DNA reads TGTGCCAGCAGTCTGGGACTAGCGGGGAACTACGAGCAGTACTTC.

This chain joins TRBV7-6 and TRBJ1-6; possibly TRBD1 for D (5 bases). Germline lookup yields CDR1 SGHVS and CDR2 FNYEAQ. V was pared by 5 bases and J by 9 bases, with 23 bases between. The CDR3 extends over 17 amino acids. The CDR3 sequence is CASSPGSGEGGSSPLHF. CDR3 nucleotides: TGTGCCAGCAGCCCAGGGAGCGGGGAGGGTGGGAGTTCACCCCTCCACTTT.

V gene TRBV7-8 combines with J gene TRBJ2-7; 10 bases fit TRBD2. CDR1 is SGHVS, CDR2 FQNEAQ, per germline. V was pared by 2 bases and J by 2 bases, with 6 bases of the junction left unmatched. This CDR3 is 16 amino acids long. CDR3 nucleotide sequence: TGTGCCAGCAGCTTATCGGCTAGCGGGGGCACCTACGAGCAGTACTTC. This gives the protein CASSLSASGGTYEQYF.

The chain is built from TRBV27 and TRBJ1-1, with 8 bases lining up with TRBD1. The CDR3 is made up of 12 amino acids. The V gene's germline CDR1 is MNHEY and CDR2 SMNVEV (reference sequence). Unmatched junction bases numbered 3, after V lost 2 bases and J lost 10 bases. DNA of the CDR3: TGTGCCAGCAGTTTACCAACAGGGGGAGCTTTCTTT. Protein: CASSLPTGGAFF.

The chain recombines TRBV19 with TRBJ2-3, with TRBD2 identical over 8 bases. The CDR3 runs to 14 residues. The V gene end was trimmed by 8 bases and the J gene end by 11 bases; junction bases not matched to a gene: 15. Germline values: CDR1 LNHDA, CDR2 SQIVND (reference sequence). The CDR3 nucleotides read TGTGCCAGTCAACAGAGCCCGGGACTAGGAAGGCAGTATTTT. Its protein product is CASQQSPGLGRQYF.

This chain links TRBV14 with TRBJ1-1, with a weak D call TRBD1 (5 bases). V shed 3 bases and J shed 0 bases, with 11 bases lying between them. Per the germline V gene, CDR1 is SGHDN and CDR2 is FVKESK. The CDR3 spans 15 residues. The CDR3 region is CASSHVSTVNTEAFF. DNA for the CDR3: TGTGCCAGCAGCCACGTTTCGACAGTGAACACTGAAGCTTTCTTT. The entire variable domain, with the rest obtained from reference TRBV14 and TRBJ1-1, is as follows: EAGVTQFPSHSVIEKGQTVTLRCDPISGHDNLYWYRRVMGKEIKFLLHFVKESKQDESGMPNNRFLAERTGGTYSTLKVQPAELEDSGVYFCASSHVSTVNTEAFFGQGTRLTVV.

The rearrangement links TRBV5-4 to TRBJ1-2; tentative D call: TRBD1 (6 bases). Germline V lookup: CDR1 SGHNT, CDR2 YYREEE (reference sequence). Deletions cut 0 bases from V and 8 bases from J, with 11 bases between. The CDR3 length is 13 residues. As DNA, the CDR3 is TGTGCCAGCAGCTTGGTGACTGGGGGCGGCTACACCTTC. Its protein is CASSLVTGGGYTF.

The chain combines TRBV6-1 with TRBJ2-4; the D gene is possibly TRBD2 (6 bases). The V end was cut by 3 bases, the J end by 8 bases, with 14 bases between. CDR1 is MNHNS and CDR2 is SASEGT in the germline V gene. The CDR3 length is 14 residues. The CDR3 sequence: CASSDPLSGDIQYF. In DNA, the CDR3 is TGTGCCAGCAGTGACCCTCTCTCGGGGGACATTCAGTACTTC.

This chain uses TRBV5-1 with TRBJ2-1; 7 bases match TRBD2. Trimming cost V 3 bases and J 4 bases; bases outside gene matches: 1. The CDR3 spans 13 residues. Looked up from germline, CDR1 is SGHRS and CDR2 is YFSETQ. CDR3 region: CASSSGGYNEQFF. CDR3 sequence (DNA): TGCGCCAGCAGCTCGGGGGGTTACAATGAGCAGTTCTTC. Full variable domain (rest looked up from reference TRBV5-1 and TRBJ2-1): KAGVTQTPRYLIKTRGQQVTLSCSPISGHRSVSWYQQTPGQGLQFLFEYFSETQRNKGNFPGRFSGRQFSNSRSEMNVSTLELGDSALYLCASSSGGYNEQFFGPGTRLTVL.

The chain uses TRBV11-2 and TRBJ2-1; TRBD2 aligns across 12 bases. This CDR3 spans 15 amino acids. Germline V gene data show CDR1 as SGHAT and CDR2 as FQNNGV. With V trimmed by 5 bases and J by 5 bases, 4 bases remained unmatched. The CDR3, as DNA: TGTGCCAGCAGCCGAGGACTAGCGGGGAACAATGAGCAGTTCTTC. Translation gives CASSRGLAGNNEQFF.

The chain employs TRBV2 and TRBJ2-7; 9 bases agree with TRBD2. Germline trimming cut 4 bases from V and 4 bases from J; bases unmatched to any gene: 8. Per germline, CDR1 SNHLY and CDR2 FYNNEI. The CDR3 runs 15 residues. CDR3 in DNA: TGTGCCAGCAGTGTTGCTGCGGGGGGGGAGTACGAGCAGTACTTC. Encoded protein: CASSVAAGGEYEQYF.

The rearrangement joins TRBV18 to TRBJ1-5, with D perhaps matching TRBD1 (5 bases). The germline V gene has CDR1 KGHSH and CDR2 LQKENI. The CDR3 has 17 amino acids. Trimming took 0 bases from V and 0 from J, leaving 12 bases between them. CDR3 DNA sequence: TGTGCCAGCTCACCACCGACAGACCTCTATAGCAATCAGCCCCAGCATTTT. Translating it yields CASSPPTDLYSNQPQHF.

The CDR3 loop is CASRTDSRSVEAFF. The DNA of the CDR3 is TGTGCCAGTAGGACTGACAGTCGATCGGTTGAAGCTTTCTTT. The chain is built from TRBV19 and TRBJ1-1; possible D gene TRBD1, 5 bases. Trimming took off 6 bases at V and 7 bases at J, with 18 bases between the two ends. The CDR3 contains 14 residues. Germline V CDR1 and CDR2: LNHDA, SQIVND (reference sequence).

This chain connects TRBV21-1 to TRBJ1-5; the listed D gene, TRBD1, was not tested against the DNA. TRBV21-1 is recorded as a pseudogene. This CDR3 has 19 residues. The CDR3 DNA reads as TGTGCCAGCAGCAGCGCGACAGGGTCCTTGAAATCCTCGGACCAGCCCCAGCATTTT. Amino acid sequence: CASSSATGSLKSSDQPQHF.

The chain carries TRBV27 and TRBJ2-7; D not resolved. This CDR3 contains 8 residues. Trimming left V 10 bases short and J 9 bases short, with 7 bases between. The germline V gene has CDR1 MNHEY and CDR2 SMNVEV (reference sequence). The CDR3 DNA reads as TGTGCCACCCCTACGCAGTACTTC. It codes for CATPTQYF.

This sequence joins TRBV7-2 and TRBJ2-1; the match to TRBD2 covers 8 bases. Unmatched junction bases numbered 7, after V lost 1 base and J lost 8 bases. Germline CDR1 is SGHTA and CDR2 is FQGNSA. The CDR3 has 15 residues. CDR3 nucleotide sequence: TGTGCCAGCAGCTTAGAGACTAGCGCTAAAGATGAGCAGTTCTTC. It yields the protein CASSLETSAKDEQFF.

This chain joins TRBV6-6 and TRBJ1-2; the D is unclear. The CDR3 has 14 amino acids. The V and J ends lost 0 bases and 7 bases respectively, with 12 bases between them. Looked up from germline, CDR1 is MNHNY and CDR2 is SVGAGI (reference sequence). The CDR3 bases are TGTGCCAGCAGTTACTCCGACGGGGTGGGTGGCTACACCTTC. Translating gives CASSYSDGVGGYTF.

The chain recombines TRBV25-1 with TRBJ2-2, with TRBD1 matching 9 bases. J gave up 5 bases and V 5 bases, and 6 bases lay outside the gene matches. Germline V gene data show CDR1 as MGHDK and CDR2 as SYGVNS. The CDR3 is 15 amino acids. The CDR3 spells CASSRGQGYTGELFF. DNA of the CDR3: TGTGCCAGCAGTCGGGGACAGGGTTATACCGGGGAGCTGTTTTTT.

The chain carries TRBV4-3 and TRBJ2-7; the D gene is possibly TRBD2 (6 bases). Germline CDR1 is LGHNA and CDR2 is YSLEER. Trimming removed 4 bases at V and 1 base at J, with 20 bases between. The CDR3 length is 17 residues. CDR3 nucleotides: TGCGCCAGCAGCCTCACATTAGCGGTTAGGGGTTCCTACGAGCAGTACTTC. Translated, it gives CASSLTLAVRGSYEQYF.

CDR3 bases: TGTGCCAGCAGCAAAGGGTCAGGGGGCGTCTACGAGCAGTACTTC. It codes for CASSKGSGGVYEQYF. This chain connects TRBV21-1 to TRBJ2-7; the table's D gene call, TRBD1, was not cross checked with the DNA. TRBV21-1 is a pseudogene. The CDR3 covers 15 residues.

This chain uses TRBV25-1 with TRBJ2-3, with D possibly TRBD2 on 7 matching bases. In germline, CDR1 is MGHDK, CDR2 SYGVNS. This CDR3 contains 14 residues. The V end was cut by 8 bases, the J end by 3 bases, with 15 bases between. Here the CDR3 DNA reads TGTGCCAGCCCCGGGGGGCTAGGAACAGATACGCAGTATTTT. Translation gives CASPGGLGTDTQYF.

This clone has only one observation. The genes are TRBV28 and TRBJ2-5, with 8 bases aligning to TRBD1. CDR1 is MDHEN, CDR2 SYDVKM, per germline. The CDR3 length is 15 residues. Unmatched junction bases numbered 7, after V lost 4 bases and J lost 3 bases. In DNA form, the CDR3 reads TGTGCCAGCAGTTCTAACCCGGGACAGGAAGAGACCCAGTACTTC. It specifies CASSSNPGQEETQYF.